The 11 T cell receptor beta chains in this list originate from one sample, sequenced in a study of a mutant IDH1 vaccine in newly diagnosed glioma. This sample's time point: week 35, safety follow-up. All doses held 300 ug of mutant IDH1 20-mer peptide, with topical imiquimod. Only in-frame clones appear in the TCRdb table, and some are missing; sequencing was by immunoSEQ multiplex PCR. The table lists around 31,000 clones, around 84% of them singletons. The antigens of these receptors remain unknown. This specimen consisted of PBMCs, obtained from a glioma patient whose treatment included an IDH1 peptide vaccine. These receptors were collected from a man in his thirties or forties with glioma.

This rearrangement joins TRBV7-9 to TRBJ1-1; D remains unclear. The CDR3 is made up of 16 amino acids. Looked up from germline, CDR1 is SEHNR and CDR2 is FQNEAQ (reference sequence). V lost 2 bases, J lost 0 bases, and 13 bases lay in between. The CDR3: CASSLSPTLLNTEAFF. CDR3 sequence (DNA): TGTGCCAGCAGCTTATCTCCGACCCTTTTGAACACTGAAGCTTTCTTT.

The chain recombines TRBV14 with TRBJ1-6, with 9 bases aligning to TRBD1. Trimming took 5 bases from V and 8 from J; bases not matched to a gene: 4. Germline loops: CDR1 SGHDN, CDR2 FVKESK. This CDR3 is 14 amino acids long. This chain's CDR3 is CASSTDRGYSPLHF. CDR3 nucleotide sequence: TGTGCCAGCAGCACGGACAGGGGATATTCACCCCTCCACTTT.

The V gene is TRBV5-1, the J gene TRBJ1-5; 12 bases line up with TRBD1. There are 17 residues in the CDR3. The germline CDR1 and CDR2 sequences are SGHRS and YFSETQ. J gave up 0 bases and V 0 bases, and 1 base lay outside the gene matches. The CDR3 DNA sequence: TGCGCCAGCAGCTTGGGGGACAGGGGGCCTAGCAATCAGCCCCAGCATTTT. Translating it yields CASSLGDRGPSNQPQHF.

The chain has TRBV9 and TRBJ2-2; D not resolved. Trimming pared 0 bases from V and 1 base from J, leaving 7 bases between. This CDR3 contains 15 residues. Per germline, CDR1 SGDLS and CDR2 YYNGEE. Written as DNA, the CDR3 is TGTGCCAGCAGCGTAGTAGGCGGGAACACCGGGGAGCTGTTTTTT. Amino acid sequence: CASSVVGGNTGELFF.

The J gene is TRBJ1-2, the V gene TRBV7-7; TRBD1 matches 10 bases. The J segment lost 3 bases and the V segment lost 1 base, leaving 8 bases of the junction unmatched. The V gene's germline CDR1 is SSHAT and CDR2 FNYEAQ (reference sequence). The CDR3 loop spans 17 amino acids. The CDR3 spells CASSLDFLTGGHYGYTF. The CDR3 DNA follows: TGTGCCAGCAGCTTAGACTTCTTGACAGGGGGCCACTATGGCTACACCTTC.

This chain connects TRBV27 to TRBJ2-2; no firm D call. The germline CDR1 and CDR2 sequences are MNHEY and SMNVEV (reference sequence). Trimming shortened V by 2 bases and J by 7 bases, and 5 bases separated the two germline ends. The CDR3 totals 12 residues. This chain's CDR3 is CASSLRHGELFF. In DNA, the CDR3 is TGTGCCAGCAGTTTACGCCACGGGGAGCTGTTTTTT.

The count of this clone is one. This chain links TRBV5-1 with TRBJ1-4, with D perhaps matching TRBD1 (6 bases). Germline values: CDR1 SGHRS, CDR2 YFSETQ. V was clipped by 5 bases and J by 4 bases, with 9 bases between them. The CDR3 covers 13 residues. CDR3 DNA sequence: TGCGCCAGCAGGGACAGTCTTAATGAAAAACTGTTTTTT. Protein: CASRDSLNEKLFF.

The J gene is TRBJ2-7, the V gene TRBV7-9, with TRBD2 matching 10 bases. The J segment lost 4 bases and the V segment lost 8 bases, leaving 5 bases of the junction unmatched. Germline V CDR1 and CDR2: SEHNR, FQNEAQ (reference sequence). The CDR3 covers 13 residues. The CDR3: CASLRTSGYEQYF. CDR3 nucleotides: TGTGCCAGCCTACGGACTAGCGGATACGAGCAGTACTTC. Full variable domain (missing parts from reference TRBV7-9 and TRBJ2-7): DTGVSQNPRHKITKRGQNVTFRCDPISEHNRLYWYRQTLGQGPEFLTYFQNEAQLEKSRLLSDRFSAERPKGSFSTLEIQRTEQGDSAMYLCASLRTSGYEQYFGPGTRLTVT.

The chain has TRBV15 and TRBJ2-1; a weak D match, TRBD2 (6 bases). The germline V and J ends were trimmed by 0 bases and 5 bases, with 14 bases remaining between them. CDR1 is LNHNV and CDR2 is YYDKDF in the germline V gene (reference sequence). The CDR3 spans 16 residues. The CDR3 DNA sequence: TGTGCCACCAGCAGAGATCGGGAGAGGCTTAACAATGAGCAGTTCTTC. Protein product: CATSRDRERLNNEQFF.

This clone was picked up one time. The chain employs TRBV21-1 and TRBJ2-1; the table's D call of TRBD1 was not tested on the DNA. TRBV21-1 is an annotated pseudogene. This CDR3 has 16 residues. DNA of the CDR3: TGTGCCAGCAGCCCCCCAGGTGTCAGGGTAGGGAATGAGCAGTTCTTC. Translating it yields CASSPPGVRVGNEQFF.

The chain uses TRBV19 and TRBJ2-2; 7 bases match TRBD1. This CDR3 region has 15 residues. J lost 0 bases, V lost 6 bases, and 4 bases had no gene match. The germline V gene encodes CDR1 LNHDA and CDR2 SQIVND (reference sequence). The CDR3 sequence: CASSSTGSNTGELFF. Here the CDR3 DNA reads TGTGCCAGTAGCTCGACAGGGTCGAACACCGGGGAGCTGTTTTTT.